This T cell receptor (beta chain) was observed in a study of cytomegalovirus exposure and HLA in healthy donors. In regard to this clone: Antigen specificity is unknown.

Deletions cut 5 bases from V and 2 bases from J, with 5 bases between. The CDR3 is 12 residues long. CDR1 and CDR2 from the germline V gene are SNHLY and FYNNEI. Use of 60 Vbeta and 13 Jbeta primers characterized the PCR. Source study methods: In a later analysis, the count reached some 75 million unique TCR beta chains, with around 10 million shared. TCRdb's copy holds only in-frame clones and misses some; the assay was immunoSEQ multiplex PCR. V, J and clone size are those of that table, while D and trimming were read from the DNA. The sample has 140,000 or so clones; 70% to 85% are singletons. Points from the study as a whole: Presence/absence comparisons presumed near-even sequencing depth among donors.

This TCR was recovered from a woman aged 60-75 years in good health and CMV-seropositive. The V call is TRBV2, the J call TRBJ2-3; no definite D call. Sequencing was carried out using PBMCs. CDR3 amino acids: CASSPITDTQYF. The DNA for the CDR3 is TGTGCCAGCAGTCCCATCACAGATACGCAGTATTTT.